Listed below are T cell receptor beta chains from one sample, sequenced in a study of cytotoxic CD8 clonotypes in ibrutinib-treated CLL. Clones were read by immunoSEQ multiplex PCR, and TCRdb kept only the in-frame ones, dropping some. The sample records about 140,000 clones, about 75% being singletons. The sequencing here drew on PBMCs, taken after 24 months of ibrutinib treatment. The receptors come from a human donor with chronic lymphocytic leukemia. CDR3s include the opening cysteine and the closing phenylalanine or tryptophan. D genes are given only for firm matches. Size values are once, few and many counts, or a class for expanded clones, and some rows have none.

j_call clone_size d_call v_call cdr3_aa cdr3_nt
TRBJ2-1 - TRBD2 TRBV6-6 CASSQLAPGVAEQFF TGTGCCAGCAGTCAACTAGCGCCGGGTGTGGCCGAGCAGTTCTTC
TRBJ1-1 - TRBD1 TRBV27 CATRTGGTEAFF TGTGCCACCCGGACAGGGGGCACTGAAGCTTTCTTT
TRBJ2-2 - - TRBV18 CASSPPNTGELFF TGTGCCAGCTCACCTCCCAACACCGGGGAGCTGTTTTTT
TRBJ2-1 - - TRBV5-1 CASSGAASSYNEQFF TGCGCCAGCAGCGGGGCTGCGTCCTCCTACAATGAGCAGTTCTTC
TRBJ2-7 - - TRBV11-1 CASSPEFGGSMNEQYF TGTGCCAGCAGCCCCGAATTTGGGGGGAGTATGAACGAGCAGTACTTC
TRBJ2-3 - - TRBV28 CASSLWVPNWSSTDTQYF TGTGCCAGCAGTTTGTGGGTCCCTAATTGGTCTAGCACAGATACGCAGTATTTT
TRBJ1-3 - - TRBV18 CASRGGKGNTIYF TGTGCCTCCCGTGGGGGGAAAGGAAACACCATATATTTT
TRBJ1-3 many - TRBV19 CASSRGGNSGNTIYF TGTGCCAGTAGCAGGGGCGGGAACTCTGGAAACACCATATATTTT
TRBJ1-2 few - TRBV18 CASSPLGVYYGYTF TGTGCCAGCTCACCTCTGGGCGTTTACTATGGCTACACCTTC
TRBJ1-1 - TRBD1 TRBV6-6 CASSYPGGTEAFF TGTGCCAGCAGTTACCCAGGGGGCACTGAAGCTTTCTTT